Presented here are 9 T cell receptor beta chains from one specimen sequenced in a study of T cells after posttransplantation cyclophosphamide. The method was immunoSEQ multiplex PCR; TCRdb's version includes in-frame clones alone and lacks a portion of them. The repertoire holds about 4,600 clones, approximately 80% seen once, with approximately 20% in the top ten. Cyclophosphamide on days +3 and +4 followed busulfan-fludarabine conditioning and a marrow graft. Sequencing was performed on PBMCs, taken 86 days after allogeneic stem cell transplant with posttransplant cyclophosphamide. These receptors all come from a male patient in his fifties who received an allogeneic stem cell transplant from an unrelated donor, was CMV-positive, and had acute GVHD only. Some of the T cells might come from the graft donor.

Here the CDR3 DNA reads TGTGCCAGCAGCTTAACCCCCCCGACCGCGGGACCCTACAATGAGCAGTTCTTC. Its translation is CASSLTPPTAGPYNEQFF. The chain uses TRBV7-3 and TRBJ2-1, with a tentative D call TRBD2 (6 bases). V lost 0 bases and J lost 2, with 17 bases in between. The CDR3 extends over 18 amino acids. Germline values: CDR1 SGHTA, CDR2 FQGTGA.

The table lists this clone with a few counts. The J gene is TRBJ2-3, the V gene TRBV25-1, with 9 bases lining up with TRBD1. The CDR3 is 15 amino acids. Germline V gene lookup returns CDR1 MGHDK and CDR2 SYGVNS. Trimming cost V 6 bases and J 4 bases; bases outside gene matches: 8. In nucleotides, the CDR3 is TGTGCCAGCAGGAGGACAGGGGTATGGCCAGATACGCAGTATTTT. Its translation: CASRRTGVWPDTQYF.

The V call is TRBV5-1, the J call TRBJ2-1; 8 bases are a match to TRBD1. CDR3 length: 14 residues. Unmatched junction bases numbered 2, after V lost 2 bases and J lost 4 bases. Looked up from germline, CDR1 is SGHRS and CDR2 is YFSETQ. The CDR3 DNA reads TGCGCCAGCAGCTTAGACAGGGGTTACAATGAGCAGTTCTTC. Its protein product is CASSLDRGYNEQFF.

The V gene is TRBV6-1, the J gene TRBJ2-7; TRBD1 might be the D (5 bases). The V gene lost 1 base and the J gene lost 0 bases, with 10 bases spanning the gap. There are 15 residues in the CDR3. Germline V gene data show CDR1 as MNHNS and CDR2 as SASEGT. The CDR3 nucleotides are TGTGCCAGCAGTGAAGAGGGGTATAGCTCCTACGAGCAGTACTTC. Translating it yields CASSEEGYSSYEQYF.

The chain uses TRBV29-1 and TRBJ2-4; D is unclear. Trimming removed 3 bases from V and 0 bases from J, with 9 bases in between. Germline loops: CDR1 SQVTM, CDR2 ANQGSEA. This CDR3 contains 14 residues. This CDR3 is CSVEVGLAKNIQYF. CDR3 in DNA: TGCAGCGTTGAGGTGGGCCTAGCCAAAAACATTCAGTACTTC.

The chain links TRBV28 to TRBJ1-5; D remains unclear. CDR3 size: 13 residues. Germline-derived CDR1 and CDR2 are MDHEN and SYDVKM. V lost 7 bases, J lost 2 bases, and 9 bases lay in between. DNA for the CDR3: TGTGCCAGCAACGGAGACGGCAATCAGCCCCAGCATTTT. Residues: CASNGDGNQPQHF.

There are a few counts of this clone. V and J are TRBV7-8 and TRBJ2-5; TRBD2 aligns across 7 bases. V was pared by 2 bases and J by 3 bases, with 6 bases of the junction left unmatched. The CDR3 is 15 residues long. Germline V gives CDR1 SGHVS, CDR2 FQNEAQ. The CDR3 protein is CASSLWRLAEETQYF. In nucleotides, the CDR3 is TGTGCCAGCAGCTTATGGAGACTAGCAGAAGAGACCCAGTACTTC.

This sequence joins TRBV14 and TRBJ2-3; 10 nucleotides agree with TRBD2. The CDR3 runs 16 residues. Germline loops: CDR1 SGHDN, CDR2 FVKESK. V lost 2 bases and J lost 4; bases outside the gene matches: 6. The CDR3 DNA reads as TGTGCCAGCAGCCAAAATAGCGGGAGGCTTCCAGATACGCAGTATTTT. It encodes CASSQNSGRLPDTQYF.

V gene TRBV27 combines with J gene TRBJ2-5; D not resolved. Germline V gene lookup returns CDR1 MNHEY and CDR2 SMNVEV (reference sequence). The CDR3 is made up of 14 amino acids. The germline V and J ends were trimmed by 3 bases and 2 bases, with 10 bases remaining between them. The CDR3 loop reads CASSFDVRQETQYF. The CDR3 DNA follows: TGTGCCAGCAGTTTTGACGTCAGGCAAGAGACCCAGTACTTC.